This T cell receptor (beta chain) was recorded in a study of T cells in Graves' hyperthyroidism and ophthalmopathy. Background on the study: It was at initial diagnosis, before any treatment, that peripheral blood was collected.

CDR1 and CDR2 from the germline V gene are SGHTA and FQGNSA. The CDR3 is made up of 19 amino acids. General study results and limits: Clonotypes that were expanded in thyroid above 0.001 mostly appeared in blood too.

Researchers amplified the TCR beta CDR3 regions from RNA transcripts. TCR CDR3 regions were first amplified by RT-PCR with HTBI primers. From the multiplex PCR reads, TCRdb called clonotypes with MiXCR, one entry per CDR3 protein. Among roughly 710,000 distinct CDR3 sequences listed, about 35% were seen once. About this clonotype itself: Antigen specificity is unknown. The junction shows a germline mismatch at one end, possibly a read error.

The specimen was blood. The TCR originated in a woman in her thirties or forties with Graves' hyperthyroidism. The chain recombines TRBV7-2 with TRBJ2-6; TRBD1 matches 8 bases. CDR3 loop: CASSLSEPGGRSGANVLTF. The CDR3 DNA is TGCGCCAGCAGCCTTTCCGAGCCAGGGGGCCGCTCTGGGGCCAACGTCCTGACTTTC.